These 29 T cell receptor beta chains were sequenced from one sample in a study of CD8+CD57+ T cells in acquired aplastic anemia. Patients sequenced had flow cytometry evidence of CD8+CD57+ cell expansion. TCR beta VDJ and CDR3 profiles were obtained from a genomic DNA template. TCRdb re-called the reads through MiXCR, storing one row per CDR3 protein. The repertoire holds roughly 500,000 distinct CDR3 sequences, with about a third as singletons. Sequences were obtained from sorted CD4+, CD8+, or CD8+CD57+ T cells (not recorded which) from PBMCs. These receptors came from a human donor with aplastic anemia.

This clonotype was seen ten or more times. V usage is TRBV7-2 and J usage is TRBJ1-6; TRBD1 matches 8 bases. Per the germline V gene, CDR1 is SGHTA and CDR2 is FQGNSA. V lost 5 bases and J lost 13; bases outside the gene matches: 10. This CDR3 contains 14 residues. CDR3 sequence reads: CASSLGQGSSPLHF. The CDR3 DNA sequence: TGTGCCAGCAGCCTCGGACAGGGTTCTTCGCCCCTCCACTTT. Drawing the rest from reference TRBV7-2 and TRBJ1-6, the complete variable domain is GAGVSQSPSNKVTEKGKDVELRCDPISGHTALYWYRQSLGQGLEFLIYFQGNSAPDKSGLPSDRFSAERTGGSVSTLTIQRTQQEDSAVYLCASSLGQGSSPLHFGNGTRLTVT.

V usage is TRBV11-2 and J usage is TRBJ1-4; D gene uncertain. Trimming took 3 bases from V and 8 from J, leaving 7 bases between them. Germline values: CDR1 SGHAT, CDR2 FQNNGV. The CDR3 loop spans 12 amino acids. CDR3 protein: CASSFEFEKLFF. The CDR3 region has the DNA TGTGCCAGCAGCTTCGAATTCGAAAAACTGTTTTTT.

This clonotype was seen repeatedly, ten times or more. Germline is not matched at one junction end, which may reflect a read error. This chain uses TRBV19 with TRBJ1-2, with 8 bases matching TRBD1. Germline V gene data show CDR1 as LNHDA and CDR2 as SQIVND (reference sequence). There are 12 residues in the CDR3. The chain's CDR3 is CATSSDRAGYTF. The CDR3 DNA reads as TGTGCCACTAGTTCGGACAGGGCTGGCTACACCTTC.

This clonotype was seen many times. The V gene is TRBV20-1, the J gene TRBJ2-7; D is possibly TRBD1 (6 bases). The V gene lost 6 bases and the J gene lost 2 bases, with 17 bases spanning the gap. Germline CDR1 reads DFQATT; CDR2 reads SNEGSKA (reference sequence). This CDR3 region has 14 residues. In nucleotides, the CDR3 is TGCAGTGCCTCAGACAGGATGGGAACCTACGAGCAGTACTTC. Translation: CSASDRMGTYEQYF.

V gene TRBV6-1 combines with J gene TRBJ2-1, with TRBD2 identical over 14 bases. Trimming at V came to 6 bases and at J to 7 bases, leaving 5 bases not matched to a gene. CDR1 and CDR2 (germline): MNHNS, SASEGT. The CDR3 length is 15 residues. The CDR3 region is CASSLTSGGVNEQFF. The DNA of the CDR3 is TGTGCCAGCAGCCTGACTAGCGGGGGGGTTAATGAGCAGTTCTTC.

V is TRBV11-1 and J is TRBJ2-7, with 9 bases that match TRBD1. The J segment lost 0 bases and the V segment lost 2 bases, leaving 5 bases of the junction unmatched. The length of the CDR3 is 16 residues. Germline CDR1 is SGHAT and CDR2 is FQDESV (reference sequence). In DNA, the CDR3 is TGTGCCAGCAGCTTAACAGGGGGCCAGAGCTCCTACGAGCAGTACTTC. Protein: CASSLTGGQSSYEQYF.

This sequence joins TRBV4-3 and TRBJ1-5; D unresolved. CDR3 length equals 13 residues. Per the germline V gene, CDR1 is LGHNA and CDR2 is YSLEER. Trimming took off 2 bases at V and 10 bases at J, with 12 bases between the two ends. CDR3 DNA sequence: TGCGCCAGCAGCCAACAATTATGGGATCCCCAGCATTTT. Its translation: CASSQQLWDPQHF.

The chain's CDR3 is CASSLELRDPDTQYF. The DNA of the CDR3 is TGTGCCAGCAGCTTAGAGTTAAGGGACCCAGATACGCAGTATTTT. The chain couples TRBV11-2 to TRBJ2-3, with D perhaps given as TRBD1 or TRBD2 (5 bases each). The CDR3 runs 15 residues. Germline-derived CDR1 and CDR2 are SGHAT and FQNNGV. V lost 0 bases and J lost 4, with 11 bases in between.

The table lists this clonotype with many counts. The V gene is TRBV9, the J gene TRBJ1-1; no reliable D call. The V gene lost 0 bases and the J gene lost 0 bases, with 9 bases spanning the gap. The CDR3 is 15 residues long. The V gene's germline CDR1 is SGDLS and CDR2 YYNGEE. This CDR3 reads CASSVGVGMNTEAFF. In nucleotides, the CDR3 is TGTGCCAGCAGCGTAGGGGTGGGAATGAACACTGAAGCTTTCTTT.

This clonotype was counted only a few times. The CDR3 region has the DNA TGTGCCAGCGCTGGACGGCTTAACTATGGCTACACCTTC. It codes for CASAGRLNYGYTF. This chain links TRBV5-4 with TRBJ1-2; the D is unclear. From germline, CDR1 is SGHNT and CDR2 YYREEE (reference sequence). This CDR3 region has 13 residues. V lost 7 bases and J 1 base, leaving 11 bases between the germline ends.

This clonotype was seen more than once but under ten times. V is TRBV11-2 and J is TRBJ1-4; 9 bases agree with TRBD1. CDR3 length: 13 residues. The germline CDR1 and CDR2 sequences are SGHAT and FQNNGV. V gave up 4 bases and J gave up 12 bases; unmatched junction bases: 6. CDR3 DNA sequence: TGTGCCAGCAGCTCCCTTAGGGACAGGGAACTGTTTTTT. This gives the protein CASSSLRDRELFF.

This clonotype was detected ten times or more. This chain uses TRBV20-1 with TRBJ1-6; D is ambiguous. The length of the CDR3 is 14 residues. The germline V and J ends were trimmed by 4 bases and 7 bases, with 14 bases remaining between them. CDR1 is DFQATT and CDR2 is SNEGSKA in the germline V gene (reference sequence). For the CDR3, the DNA is TGCAGTGCTACCCCAGCAGGATTGAATTCACCCCTCCACTTT. It is translated as CSATPAGLNSPLHF.

This chain uses TRBV6-2 or TRBV6-3 with TRBJ1-2, with 9 bases that match TRBD1. CDR3 length: 15 residues. V shed 0 bases and J 2 bases; nucleotides not matched to a gene: 1. Germline CDR1 is MNHEY and CDR2 is SVGEGT. The CDR3 reads CASSYSGTGNYGYTF. The CDR3 nucleotides read TGTGCCAGCAGTTACTCCGGGACAGGGAACTATGGCTACACCTTC.

To note about this clonotype: The junction differs from germline at one of its ends, possibly a read error. This chain links TRBV27 with TRBJ1-6; possible D gene TRBD1, 5 bases. CDR3 size: 15 residues. Germline assignment: CDR1 MNHEY and CDR2 SMNVEV (reference sequence). The CDR3 spells CASRLSSAGNSPLHF. In DNA, the CDR3 is TGTGCCAGCAGATTATCGTCTGCAGGGAATTCACCCCTCCACTTT.

This rearrangement joins TRBV7-8 to TRBJ1-5; weak D call: TRBD1 (5 bases). Between the trimmed V and J ends, which lost 5 bases and 0 bases, there was a span of 14 bases. Germline CDR1 SGHVS, CDR2 FQNEAQ. This CDR3 is built from 16 residues. CDR3 bases: TGTGCCAGCAGCCCGGGGTGGGGGGTTAGCAATCAGCCCCAGCATTTT. Amino acids: CASSPGWGVSNQPQHF.

V and J are TRBV11-1 and TRBJ2-3, with D possibly being TRBD2 (5 bases). Germline values: CDR1 SGHAT, CDR2 FQDESV (reference sequence). Deletions cut 1 base from V and 0 bases from J, with 11 bases between. This CDR3 is 16 amino acids long. The CDR3 protein is CASSLEFQRSTDTQYF. The CDR3 nucleotides are TGTGCCAGCAGCTTAGAATTCCAGCGGAGCACAGATACGCAGTATTTT.

The chain has TRBV5-5 and TRBJ1-1; D is perhaps TRBD1 (5 bases). Germline lookup yields CDR1 SGHKS and CDR2 YYEKEE (reference sequence). The CDR3 sequence is 15 residues long. V gave up 4 bases and J gave up 1 base, with 14 bases separating them. The CDR3 sequence is CASSHYGDPNTEAFF. The CDR3 DNA is TGTGCCAGCAGCCATTACGGGGACCCGAACACTGAAGCTTTCTTT.

The gene calls are TRBV7-2 and TRBJ2-2; D may be TRBD2 (6 bases). This CDR3 has 15 amino acids. Trimming removed 5 bases at V and 3 bases at J, with 13 bases between. The V gene's germline CDR1 is SGHTA and CDR2 FQGNSA. The CDR3 bases are TGTGCCAGCAGCCCACACGGGGGATACACCGGGGAGCTGTTTTTT. Its translation: CASSPHGGYTGELFF.

In this sample, this clonotype turned up many times. The chain links TRBV2 to TRBJ1-5; D gene unclear. V dropped 4 bases and J dropped 0 bases, with 7 bases sitting between them. The germline V gene encodes CDR1 SNHLY and CDR2 FYNNEI. CDR3 length: 14 residues. The CDR3 DNA reads as TGTGCCAGCAGTGGGGCAGATAGCAATCAGCCCCAGCATTTT. It codes for CASSGADSNQPQHF.

A remark on this clonotype: Lacking the conserved final phenylalanine or tryptophan, this CDR3 likely reflects a read error. The chain links TRBV7-2 to TRBJ2-1; D unresolved. The CDR3 loop spans 13 amino acids. Germline V gene lookup returns CDR1 SGHTA and CDR2 FQGNSA. V gave up 3 bases and J gave up 2 bases, with 5 bases separating them. The CDR3 nucleotides read TGTGCCAGCAGCTTTCCGCCCTACAATGAGCAGTTCTTA. It encodes CASSFPPYNEQFL.

The CDR3 coding sequence is TGTGCCAGCAGTGGGCAGGACTCTCGCGAGCAGTACTTC. Residues: CASSGQDSREQYF. The chain is built from TRBV2 and TRBJ2-7, with D perhaps matching TRBD2 (5 bases). The CDR3 sequence is 13 residues long. Germline V gives CDR1 SNHLY, CDR2 FYNNEI. V was cut by 4 bases and J by 6 bases, with 13 bases left in between.

The chain couples TRBV11-2 to TRBJ2-7; D perhaps matches TRBD2 (5 bases). CDR1 is SGHAT and CDR2 is FQNNGV in the germline V gene. This CDR3 contains 16 residues. With 2 bases removed from V and 2 bases from J, the gap between germline ends came to 16 bases. CDR3 in amino acids: CASSLSGLPTAYEQYF. CDR3 nucleotides: TGTGCCAGCAGCTTAAGCGGACTCCCTACCGCCTACGAGCAGTACTTC.

The table lists this clonotype with many counts. The rearrangement uses TRBV10-3 and TRBJ2-2; tentatively, D is TRBD2 (6 bases). Between the trimmed V and J ends, which lost 6 bases and 2 bases, there was a span of 10 bases. CDR3 length: 14 residues. Germline-derived CDR1 and CDR2 are ENHRY and SYGVKD. The CDR3 sequence: CAISGTYNTGELFF. CDR3 sequence (DNA): TGTGCCATCAGCGGGACTTACAACACCGGGGAGCTGTTTTTT.

There are a few counts of this clonotype. This chain connects TRBV12-3 or TRBV12-4 to TRBJ2-7; TRBD2 aligns across 10 bases. The J call is in doubt because the DNA end fits TRBJ2-1 better. This CDR3 comprises 17 residues. The CDR3 DNA reads as TGTGCCAGCAGACTTAATCTTTTAGCGGGGGGTCAGTCTGAGCAGTTCTTC. This encodes CASRLNLLAGGQSEQFF.

The sample holds a few counts of this clonotype. V usage is TRBV7-9 and J usage is TRBJ1-4; 7 bases agree with TRBD1. Germline V CDR1 and CDR2: SEHNR, FQNEAQ (reference sequence). This CDR3 comprises 14 residues. Germline trimming cut 4 bases from V and 8 bases from J; bases unmatched to any gene: 7. This CDR3 is CASSSTGVGEKLFF. For the CDR3, the DNA is TGTGCCAGCAGCTCCACAGGGGTAGGAGAAAAACTGTTTTTT.

This clonotype occurred a few times. This rearrangement joins TRBV6-2 or TRBV6-3 to TRBJ1-3; D not resolved. This CDR3 contains 16 residues. Trimming removed 5 bases at V and 0 bases at J, with 14 bases between. Germline CDR1 reads MNHEY; CDR2 reads SVGEGT. The CDR3 DNA reads as TGTGCCAGCAGTCCCGCGGGAGGACCCTCTGGAAACACCATATATTTT. Its translation is CASSPAGGPSGNTIYF.

This clonotype was seen a few times. This sequence joins TRBV25-1 and TRBJ1-2; 10 nucleotides agree with TRBD1. The V and J ends lost 4 bases and 4 bases, in that order; junction bases with no gene match: 6. Per the germline V gene, CDR1 is MGHDK and CDR2 is SYGVNS. The CDR3 covers 15 residues. Written as DNA, the CDR3 is TGTGCCAGCAGTGCGACAGGGGGCGGTGGCTATGGCTACACCTTC. Translation gives CASSATGGGGYGYTF.

This clonotype has a handful of counts. V usage is TRBV9 and J usage is TRBJ1-3, with D perhaps TRBD1 (5 bases). This CDR3 is built from 15 residues. Trimming cost V 4 bases and J 7 bases, with 18 bases left between them. Per germline, CDR1 SGDLS and CDR2 YYNGEE. In DNA form, the CDR3 reads TGTGCCAGCAGCCAGGATCGGGGCCCGCGGAACACCATATATTTT. Residues: CASSQDRGPRNTIYF. Complete variable domain (other parts from reference TRBV9 and TRBJ1-3): DSGVTQTPKHLITATGQRVTLRCSPRSGDLSVYWYQQSLDQGLQFLIQYYNGEERAKGNILERFSAQQFPDLHSELNLSSLELGDSALYFCASSQDRGPRNTIYFGEGSWLTVV.

The chain carries TRBV30 and TRBJ2-7; D may correspond to TRBD1 or TRBD2 (6 bases each). Trimming cost V 8 bases and J 5 bases, with 28 bases left between them. Germline V gene lookup returns CDR1 GTSNPN and CDR2 SVGIG (reference sequence). The CDR3 is made up of 16 amino acids. DNA for the CDR3: TGTGCCGCACACGGAGGGGGAAGGAGCTTCCTGGACGAGCAGTACTTC. Its protein product is CAAHGGGRSFLDEQYF.